The 16 T cell receptor beta chains below come from one sample, sequenced in a study of monozygotic twins with cystic fibrosis. The method was immunoSEQ multiplex PCR; TCRdb's version includes in-frame clones alone and lacks a portion of them. The repertoire holds around 23,000 clones, with around 93% as singletons. What was sequenced was blood. The receptors derive from a girl aged 2 to 10 with cystic fibrosis.

The chain combines TRBV6-5 with TRBJ2-1; TRBD2 might be the D (6 bases). With 7 bases removed from V and 9 bases from J, the gap between germline ends came to 19 bases. The germline gives CDR1 MNHEY, CDR2 SVGAGI. The CDR3 covers 14 residues. CDR3 nucleotides: TGTGCCAGCACCCGCGGGGTAGCGGCGGGTGAGCAGTTCTTC. Protein sequence: CASTRGVAAGEQFF.

CDR3 DNA: TGTGCCAGCTGCAGGGACCTAAGGAATTCACCCCTCCACTTT. Translated, it gives CASCRDLRNSPLHF. V and J are TRBV18 and TRBJ1-6, with D perhaps matching TRBD1 (5 bases). Between the trimmed V and J ends, which lost 7 bases and 7 bases, there was a span of 14 bases. The CDR3 sequence is 14 residues long. CDR1 is KGHSH, CDR2 LQKENI, per germline.

The V gene is TRBV6-5, the J gene TRBJ1-5, with D maybe TRBD1 (6 bases). V lost 2 bases, J lost 2 bases, and 10 bases lay in between. CDR3 length: 15 residues. Germline V gene data show CDR1 as MNHEY and CDR2 as SVGAGI. The CDR3 sequence: CASSYKAGGNQPQHF. The CDR3 DNA reads TGTGCCAGCAGTTACAAAGCAGGGGGCAATCAGCCCCAGCATTTT.

The chain recombines TRBV7-2 with TRBJ1-2; TRBD1 agrees at 7 bases. Germline assignment: CDR1 SGHTA and CDR2 FQGNSA. The CDR3 covers 17 residues. Trimming at V came to 4 bases and at J to 4 bases, leaving 15 bases not matched to a gene. CDR3 residues: CASSSETGTIPFYGYTF. CDR3 DNA: TGTGCCAGCAGCTCTGAGACAGGGACTATACCTTTCTATGGCTACACCTTC.

J is TRBJ2-1 and V is TRBV2, with D perhaps matching TRBD1 (5 bases). V lost 5 bases, J lost 5 bases, and 10 bases lay in between. Germline V gene sequence: CDR1 SNHLY, CDR2 FYNNEI. The CDR3 is 13 residues long. This chain's CDR3 is CASSTLQDNEQFF. DNA of the CDR3: TGTGCCAGCAGTACCCTACAGGACAATGAGCAGTTCTTC.

The rearrangement links TRBV5-5 to TRBJ1-6, with D possibly matching TRBD1 (5 bases). The V end was cut by 4 bases, the J end by 5 bases, with 13 bases between. CDR1 and CDR2 (germline): SGHKS, YYEKEE (reference sequence). The CDR3 is 15 amino acids. The CDR3 bases are TGTGCCAGCAGCCGGTCGGGGGTAGATAATTCACCCCTCCACTTT. Translating it yields CASSRSGVDNSPLHF. The full variable domain, rest sourced from reference TRBV5-5 and TRBJ1-6, is DAGVTQSPTHLIKTRGQQVTLRCSPISGHKSVSWYQQVLGQGPQFIFQYYEKEERGRGNFPDRFSARQFPNYSSELNVNALLLGDSALYLCASSRSGVDNSPLHFGNGTRLTVT.

This clone was observed a handful of times. The chain links TRBV2 to TRBJ2-5; tentative D call: TRBD2 (6 bases). CDR1 SNHLY and CDR2 FYNNEI come from the germline V gene. The V end lost 7 bases, the J end lost 2 bases, and 11 bases lay between the germline ends. The CDR3 runs to 13 residues. The CDR3, as DNA: TGTGCCAGCAACGGGGGTTTTCAAGAGACCCAGTACTTC. Protein: CASNGGFQETQYF.

This rearrangement joins TRBV29-1 to TRBJ2-7; the D gene could be TRBD1 or TRBD2 (5 bases each). V lost 1 base to trimming and J lost 2 bases, with 15 bases between them. Germline values: CDR1 SQVTM, CDR2 ANQGSEA. The CDR3 has 15 residues. CDR3 in DNA: TGCAGCGTTGAAGGAGGGGCGTATCCACCCTACGAGCAGTACTTC. It yields the protein CSVEGGAYPPYEQYF.

The chain carries TRBV18 and TRBJ2-7; possible D gene TRBD1, 5 bases. CDR3 size: 15 residues. The V and J ends lost 2 bases and 2 bases respectively, with 13 bases between them. Per germline, CDR1 KGHSH and CDR2 LQKENI. Here the CDR3 reads CASSPRSDSPYEQYF. In DNA, the CDR3 is TGTGCCAGCTCACCAAGGTCTGACAGTCCCTACGAGCAGTACTTC.

The chain joins TRBV9 to TRBJ2-7; 8 bases are shared with TRBD2. V lost 0 bases and J lost 3; bases outside the gene matches: 5. Germline lookup yields CDR1 SGDLS and CDR2 YYNGEE. The CDR3 extends over 15 amino acids. The CDR3 sequence: CASSVGGTRNYEQYF. The CDR3 DNA sequence: TGTGCCAGCAGCGTAGGGGGGACTAGGAACTACGAGCAGTACTTC.

The sample holds one count of this clone. V and J are TRBV19 and TRBJ1-5; tentatively, D is TRBD1 (5 bases). The V and J ends lost 2 bases and 6 bases respectively, with 23 bases between them. Germline V gives CDR1 LNHDA, CDR2 SQIVND (reference sequence). The CDR3 has 18 residues. CDR3 in amino acids: CASSIIWQGGRNRQPQHF. The DNA of the CDR3 is TGTGCCAGTAGTATAATTTGGCAGGGCGGTCGGAATCGTCAGCCCCAGCATTTT.

This chain links TRBV7-2 with TRBJ2-7; the match to TRBD1 covers 9 bases. V gave up 1 base and J gave up 1 base; unmatched junction bases: 5. CDR1 SGHTA and CDR2 FQGNSA come from the germline V gene. There are 16 residues in the CDR3. The CDR3 is CASSLVGTGLSYEQYF. The CDR3, as DNA: TGTGCCAGCAGCTTAGTTGGGACAGGGCTATCCTACGAGCAGTACTTC.

The V and J genes are TRBV5-6 and TRBJ1-1; no firm D call. Trimming stripped 4 bases from V and 2 bases from J, with 12 bases between. The length of the CDR3 is 14 residues. Germline CDR1 and CDR2: SGHDT and YYEEEE. The CDR3 here is CASSHTLSNTEAFF. CDR3 DNA sequence: TGTGCCAGCAGCCATACCCTCAGTAACACTGAAGCTTTCTTT.

The rearrangement uses TRBV11-3 and TRBJ2-7; D remains ambiguous. Germline V gene sequence: CDR1 SGHNT, CDR2 YENEEA. Trimming left V 1 base short and J 1 base short, with 5 bases between. CDR3 length: 13 amino acids. DNA for the CDR3: TGTGCCAGCAGCTTAGTCCTGTCCTACGAGCAGTACTTC. This gives the protein CASSLVLSYEQYF.

V gene TRBV6-6 combines with J gene TRBJ1-5; 9 bases map to TRBD1. The V gene's germline CDR1 is MNHNY and CDR2 SVGAGI (reference sequence). This CDR3 spans 14 amino acids. The ends lost 7 bases at V and 2 bases at J; junction bases unmatched: 3. In DNA form, the CDR3 reads TGTGCCAGCATTACAGGGGGCGGCAATCAGCCCCAGCATTTT. This encodes CASITGGGNQPQHF.

The chain joins TRBV7-9 to TRBJ1-4, with 7 bases lining up with TRBD1. This CDR3 spans 15 amino acids. CDR1 SEHNR and CDR2 FQNEAQ come from the germline V gene (reference sequence). V gave up 0 bases and J gave up 4 bases; unmatched junction bases: 2. For the CDR3, the DNA is TGTGCCAGCAGCTTAGCCGGGACAGATAATGAAAAACTGTTTTTT. Protein: CASSLAGTDNEKLFF.